One and the same sample provided the 28 T cell receptor beta chains below, sequenced in a study of cytomegalovirus exposure and HLA in healthy donors. It was with 60 Vbeta and 13 Jbeta primers that the PCR ran. Libraries were prepared by immunoSEQ multiplex PCR; TCRdb keeps only in-frame clonotypes and omits some of them. Of approximately 190,000 clones listed, approximately 80% were seen once; the top ten hold 2% to 3%. Sequencing used PBMCs. The receptors were gathered from a woman aged 45-65 years in good health and CMV-seropositive.

This clone came up many times. The CDR3 here is CASSSQQNTEAFF. Written as DNA, the CDR3 is TGTGCCAGCAGCTCCCAACAGAACACTGAAGCTTTCTTT. V and J are TRBV7-9 and TRBJ1-1; unclear D gene. The CDR3 loop spans 13 amino acids. Looked up from germline, CDR1 is SEHNR and CDR2 is FQNEAQ (reference sequence). The V and J ends lost 4 bases and 1 base respectively, with 7 bases between them.

The CDR3 sequence is CASSWGTGGTDTQYF. Written as DNA, the CDR3 is TGCGCCAGCAGCTGGGGGACAGGTGGCACAGATACGCAGTATTTT. The V gene is TRBV5-1, the J gene TRBJ2-3; 8 nucleotides match TRBD1. The CDR3 covers 15 residues. Germline-derived CDR1 and CDR2 are SGHRS and YFSETQ. Losses at the gene ends were 3 bases for V and 1 base for J; bases not matched to a gene: 4.

The chain joins TRBV5-1 to TRBJ2-3; 7 bases fit TRBD1. Trimming cost V 7 bases and J 4 bases; bases outside gene matches: 9. This CDR3 region has 14 residues. Germline V gives CDR1 SGHRS, CDR2 YFSETQ. This CDR3 reads CASADTGASDTQYF. The CDR3 DNA is TGCGCCAGCGCCGATACAGGGGCATCAGATACGCAGTATTTT.

V is TRBV7-2 and J is TRBJ2-7; 9 positions agree with TRBD2. In germline, CDR1 is SGHTA, CDR2 FQGNSA. This CDR3 is 15 amino acids long. J gave up 8 bases and V 1 base, and 9 bases lay outside the gene matches. The CDR3: CASSLDGGGAVKQYF. CDR3 in DNA: TGTGCCAGCAGCTTAGATGGCGGGGGGGCTGTTAAGCAGTACTTC.

This clone was counted a few times. The chain combines TRBV6-5 with TRBJ2-3, with unresolved D. CDR1 MNHEY and CDR2 SVGAGI come from the germline V gene. V was clipped by 5 bases and J by 9 bases, with 18 bases between them. CDR3 length: 14 residues. CDR3 coding DNA: TGTGCCAGCAGTGAAAGCCGCCCCGCAGGAACGCAGTATTTT. Its protein product is CASSESRPAGTQYF.

This clone was seen once. Germline and junction disagree at one end, which may indicate a read error. The V and J genes are TRBV30 and TRBJ1-1, with 9 bases fitting TRBD1. This CDR3 region has 14 residues. CDR1 and CDR2 (germline): GTSNPN, SVGIG (reference sequence). CDR3 protein: CAWTRDRVDTEALF. CDR3 DNA sequence: TGTGCCTGGACCCGGGACAGGGTGGACACTGAAGCTTTATTT.

The V call is TRBV15, the J call TRBJ1-1; tentative D call: TRBD1 (5 bases). This CDR3 region has 16 residues. With 1 base removed from V and 4 bases from J, the gap between germline ends came to 16 bases. CDR1 LNHNV and CDR2 YYDKDF come from the germline V gene (reference sequence). CDR3 residues: CATSRGGGRGTTEAFF. The CDR3 bases are TGTGCCACCAGCAGAGGGGGGGGAAGGGGCACCACTGAAGCTTTCTTT.

The J gene is TRBJ1-3, the V gene TRBV6-5, with a possible D match to TRBD1 (6 bases). The germline V gene has CDR1 MNHEY and CDR2 SVGAGI. This CDR3 spans 15 amino acids. Trimming pared 6 bases from V and 0 bases from J, leaving 12 bases between. The CDR3 nucleotides read TGTGCCAGCAGCCGCGAAGGGGGCTCTGGAAACACCATATATTTT. Residues: CASSREGGSGNTIYF.

In DNA form, the CDR3 reads TGCGCCAGCAGCCAAGATCACAGGGGTGCAGGCAATGAGCAGTTCTTC. This codes for CASSQDHRGAGNEQFF. The chain uses TRBV4-1 and TRBJ2-1; 7 bases align to TRBD1. Germline CDR1 and CDR2: MGHRA and YSYEKL. J lost 6 bases, V lost 0 bases, and 8 bases had no gene match. This CDR3 has 16 amino acids.

This clone was seen a handful of times. The V and J genes are TRBV19 and TRBJ1-2; weak D call: TRBD1 (6 bases). Germline loops: CDR1 LNHDA, CDR2 SQIVND (reference sequence). The CDR3 extends over 16 amino acids. Trimming removed 8 bases from V and 0 bases from J, with 19 bases in between. The CDR3 loop is CASGNPGTFSNYGYTF. CDR3 DNA: TGTGCCAGTGGTAATCCCGGGACATTTTCTAACTATGGCTACACCTTC.

The chain carries TRBV7-9 and TRBJ1-2; D is unresolved. Trimming stripped 1 base from V and 6 bases from J, with 6 bases between. Germline lookup yields CDR1 SEHNR and CDR2 FQNEAQ (reference sequence). This CDR3 comprises 12 residues. The CDR3 sequence: CASSLVRDGYTF. CDR3 coding DNA: TGTGCCAGCAGCTTAGTCCGGGATGGCTACACCTTC.

Concerning this clone: A junction end diverges from the germline sequence, so it may reflect a read error. CDR3 nucleotide sequence: TGTGCCAGCTTGGTCTTGGCACCAGGACAGGTTACGTTT. Its protein is CASLVLAPGQVTF. The chain carries TRBV2 and TRBJ1-1, with TRBD1 matching over 7 bases. CDR3 size: 13 residues. CDR1 and CDR2 (germline): SNHLY, FYNNEI.

V and J are TRBV5-1 and TRBJ2-1; 16 bases fit TRBD2. The CDR3 loop spans 18 amino acids. CDR1 and CDR2 from the germline V gene are SGHRS and YFSETQ. V lost 4 bases to trimming and J lost 7 bases; unmatched junction nucleotides: 11. CDR3 sequence reads: CASSGTSGGASFPNEQFF. CDR3 nucleotide sequence: TGCGCCAGCAGCGGGACTAGCGGGGGGGCCTCCTTCCCGAATGAGCAGTTCTTC.

The rearrangement joins TRBV10-1 to TRBJ2-7; D not certain. Germline V gene data show CDR1 as WNHNN and CDR2 as SYGVQD (reference sequence). This CDR3 region has 12 residues. The V gene lost 10 bases and the J gene lost 2 bases, with 12 bases spanning the gap. The CDR3 here is CATQTGTYEQYF. CDR3 sequence (DNA): TGCGCCACCCAGACTGGAACCTACGAGCAGTACTTC.

This clone was counted between two and nine times. J is TRBJ1-5 and V is TRBV10-2, with 7 bases that match TRBD1. The CDR3 spans 14 residues. Losses at the gene ends were 5 bases for V and 5 bases for J; bases not matched to a gene: 6. The germline V gene encodes CDR1 WSHSY and CDR2 SAAADI. CDR3 DNA sequence: TGCGCCAGCAGTCTGGGACAGTTTGATCAGCCCCAGCATTTT. Translated: CASSLGQFDQPQHF.

The chain combines TRBV7-9 with TRBJ2-5; a weak D match, TRBD2 (6 bases). The DNA end is a closer match to TRBJ2-7, so the J assignment may be wrong. The CDR3 totals 15 residues. Germline V gene lookup returns CDR1 SEHNR and CDR2 FQNEAQ (reference sequence). The CDR3: CASSLRSGSRDEQYF. The CDR3 coding sequence is TGTGCCAGCAGCTTAAGGAGCGGGTCGAGGGACGAGCAGTACTTC.

The gene calls are TRBV28 and TRBJ2-1, with D perhaps TRBD1 (6 bases). Germline CDR1 and CDR2: MDHEN and SYDVKM. The CDR3 has 13 residues. The V and J ends lost 2 bases and 14 bases respectively, with 16 bases between them. CDR3 in amino acids: CASSLGGYRVKFF. DNA for the CDR3: TGTGCCAGCAGTTTAGGGGGATACAGGGTGAAGTTCTTC.

This sequence joins TRBV28 and TRBJ1-1; no definite D call. V was trimmed by 1 base and J by 10 bases, leaving 25 bases between them. Germline V gene lookup returns CDR1 MDHEN and CDR2 SYDVKM. The CDR3 contains 17 residues. CDR3 protein: CASSLFGLWEGGEVAFF. The CDR3 DNA follows: TGTGCCAGCAGTTTATTTGGTCTGTGGGAGGGTGGGGAGGTAGCTTTCTTT.

The chain combines TRBV27 with TRBJ2-2, with a possible D match to TRBD1 (5 bases). Germline V gene sequence: CDR1 MNHEY, CDR2 SMNVEV (reference sequence). The CDR3 totals 12 residues. Trimming cost V 11 bases and J 3 bases, with 10 bases left between them. CDR3 coding DNA: TGTGCCTTAGGGGTGCACACCGGGGAGCTGTTTTTT. Its translation is CALGVHTGELFF.

The chain couples TRBV7-3 to TRBJ1-2; a weak D match, TRBD1 (6 bases). CDR3 length: 14 amino acids. V was clipped by 5 bases and J by 3 bases, with 13 bases between them. From germline, CDR1 is SGHTA and CDR2 FQGTGA. The CDR3 region is CASSPGGSYYGYTF. DNA of the CDR3: TGTGCCAGCAGCCCTGGGGGCTCTTACTATGGCTACACCTTC.

The rearrangement joins TRBV5-4 to TRBJ1-2; D not certain. V dropped 1 base and J dropped 6 bases, with 7 bases sitting between them. The germline gives CDR1 SGHNT, CDR2 YYREEE (reference sequence). This CDR3 has 12 residues. CDR3 bases: TGTGCCAGCAGCTTGCGGGTGAATGGCTACACCTTC. It specifies CASSLRVNGYTF.

This chain connects TRBV28 to TRBJ2-5; D is perhaps TRBD1 (6 bases). V was cut by 6 bases and J by 2 bases, with 10 bases left in between. Germline lookup yields CDR1 MDHEN and CDR2 SYDVKM. The CDR3 has 13 residues. CDR3 loop: CASSPGTQETQYF. The CDR3 DNA follows: TGTGCCAGCAGCCCCGGGACACAAGAGACCCAGTACTTC.

The chain links TRBV4-1 to TRBJ2-7, with 9 nucleotides matching TRBD1. The CDR3 totals 18 residues. The J segment lost 0 bases and the V segment lost 0 bases, leaving 9 bases of the junction unmatched. Germline V gene data show CDR1 as MGHRA and CDR2 as YSYEKL. The CDR3 DNA is TGCGCCAGCAGCCAAGATCAGAGGGGGACAGGGTACTCCTACGAGCAGTACTTC. Amino acids: CASSQDQRGTGYSYEQYF.

The rearrangement links TRBV29-1 to TRBJ2-2, with 8 bases identical to TRBD1. The germline gives CDR1 SQVTM, CDR2 ANQGSEA. With V trimmed by 5 bases and J by 6 bases, 2 bases remained unmatched. CDR3 length equals 12 residues. The CDR3 protein is CSVSTGAGELFF. The CDR3 DNA sequence: TGCAGCGTTTCGACAGGGGCCGGGGAGCTGTTTTTT.

V is TRBV18 and J is TRBJ1-1, with TRBD1 identical over 9 bases. This CDR3 has 16 amino acids. Germline V gene lookup returns CDR1 KGHSH and CDR2 LQKENI. J gave up 5 bases and V 1 base, and 8 bases lay outside the gene matches. For the CDR3, the DNA is TGTGCCAGCTCACCACTAGGGACAGGGACTAGTACTGAAGCTTTCTTT. Its translation: CASSPLGTGTSTEAFF.

The gene calls are TRBV7-2 and TRBJ2-1; tentatively, D is TRBD2 (7 bases). The germline V gene has CDR1 SGHTA and CDR2 FQGNSA. The CDR3 contains 17 residues. V was shortened by 1 base and J by 4 bases, with 17 bases between the two germline ends. CDR3 sequence: CASSLVSGGGGYNEQFF. The CDR3 bases are TGTGCCAGCAGCTTAGTGTCCGGAGGGGGGGGGTACAATGAGCAGTTCTTC.

The genes are TRBV18 and TRBJ1-2; D might be TRBD1 (6 bases). Germline lookup yields CDR1 KGHSH and CDR2 LQKENI. The CDR3 runs 14 residues. V lost 3 bases and J lost 8, with 16 bases in between. For the CDR3, the DNA is TGTGCCAGCTCACCGCTAAGAGGGGGGGACGGCTACACCTTC. Translation: CASSPLRGGDGYTF.

This chain connects TRBV4-2 to TRBJ2-1, with 12 positions matching TRBD2. The CDR3 spans 16 residues. V lost 0 bases, J lost 11 bases, and 8 bases stayed unmatched. CDR1 and CDR2 from the germline V gene are LGHNA and YNFKEQ. Here the CDR3 DNA reads TGTGCCAGCAGCCAAGATCCCCTTACTAGCGGGGGGCAGCAGTTCTTC. Its protein is CASSQDPLTSGGQQFF.